Below, 18 T cell receptor beta chains from the same sample are listed, as sequenced in a study of breast tumors, draining lymph nodes, adjacent tissues (TCRdb year 2016). The axillary draining lymph nodes of breast cancer patients were the source of the lymph node samples. Library generation was performed with multiplex PCR. Sequencer: Illumina HiSeq 2000. Using fastp trimming at Q25 and MiXCR clonotype assembly, TCRdb reanalyzed the public sequencing data and kept in-frame beta chains. Every CDR3 protein is listed once, alongside the most common genes and DNA of its rows. The table for this sample lists under 250,000 distinct CDR3 sequences; around 32% of them were counted only once. In total, the top ten clones hold 1.1% to 1.5% of the sample. The sample comprised axillary lymph node tissue. These receptors were taken from a female donor with breast cancer. Some clones in this sample may be carry-over from other donors' samples.

The rearrangement joins TRBV7-9 to TRBJ2-1; TRBD2 matches at 8 bases. CDR3 length: 14 amino acids. CDR1 is SEHNR, CDR2 FQNEAQ, per germline (reference sequence). J gave up 4 bases and V 5 bases, and 4 bases lay outside the gene matches. The CDR3 sequence is CASSNIAGYNEQFF. As DNA, the CDR3 is TGTGCCAGCAGCAACATAGCGGGGTACAATGAGCAGTTCTTC. Looking up the rest from reference TRBV7-9 and TRBJ2-1 gives the full variable domain: DTGVSQNPRHKITKRGQNVTFRCDPISEHNRLYWYRQTLGQGPEFLTYFQNEAQLEKSRLLSDRFSAERPKGSFSTLEIQRTEQGDSAMYLCASSNIAGYNEQFFGPGTRLTVL.

This sequence joins TRBV27 and TRBJ2-5; 8 nucleotides line up with TRBD1. The trim removed 2 bases at V and 3 bases at J, leaving 5 bases unmatched. The length of the CDR3 is 15 residues. Per germline, CDR1 MNHEY and CDR2 SMNVEV (reference sequence). Here the CDR3 reads CASSLIGQGEETQYF. The DNA for the CDR3 is TGTGCCAGCAGTTTAATCGGACAGGGAGAAGAGACCCAGTACTTC.

As concerns this clonotype: The CDR3 end shows no conserved phenylalanine or tryptophan, and so a read error is likely. The DNA is left out, because the CDR3 cannot be placed on it with certainty; the CDR3 is given as TCRdb lists it. This rearrangement joins TRBV9 to TRBJ1-4. Ends included, the CDR3 has 9 residues. Germline V gives CDR1 SGDLS, CDR2 YYNGEE. The CDR3 here is CASSVGRNY.

A remark on this clonotype: With a much larger clone just one base away, this may be a read error. The rearrangement links TRBV9 to TRBJ2-1, with 7 bases that match TRBD2. The CDR3 runs to 18 residues. With V trimmed by 4 bases and J by 6 bases, 19 bases remained unmatched. Germline CDR1 SGDLS, CDR2 YYNGEE. The CDR3 coding sequence is TGTGCCAGCAGCCCGGGGGAGGGACTGGACCGAGGTCCCAATGAGCAGTTCTTC. It encodes CASSPGEGLDRGPNEQFF. The full variable domain, its missing parts supplied by reference TRBV9 and TRBJ2-1, is DSGVTQTPKHLITATGQRVTLRCSPRSGDLSVYWYQQSLDQGLQFLIQYYNGEERAKGNILERFSAQQFPDLHSELNLSSLELGDSALYFCASSPGEGLDRGPNEQFFGPGTRLTVL.

The chain is built from TRBV6-5 and TRBJ2-4, with D possibly matching TRBD1 (6 bases). V dropped 6 bases and J dropped 1 base, with 16 bases sitting between them. The CDR3 has 16 amino acids. The germline V gene has CDR1 MNHEY and CDR2 SVGAGI. CDR3 in amino acids: CASSRYRASAKNIQYF. As DNA, the CDR3 is TGTGCCAGCAGCCGCTACAGGGCTTCGGCCAAAAACATTCAGTACTTC.

Ten or more counts support this clonotype. This chain uses TRBV9 with TRBJ1-1; TRBD1 is a possible D gene (6 bases). From germline, CDR1 is SGDLS and CDR2 YYNGEE. V was trimmed by 3 bases and J by 5 bases, leaving 8 bases between them. The length of the CDR3 is 12 residues. CDR3 DNA sequence: TGTGCCAGCAGCGGAGGGGGGACTGAAGCTTTCTTT. Protein product: CASSGGGTEAFF.

This clonotype was counted many times. The chain employs TRBV12-3 or TRBV12-4 and TRBJ2-7, with D unclear. V lost 1 base and J 4 bases, leaving 8 bases between the germline ends. The CDR3 is 13 residues long. Here the CDR3 reads CASSLVRRYEQYF. The CDR3 nucleotides read TGTGCCAGCAGTTTAGTGCGGAGATACGAGCAGTACTTC.

This clonotype was detected many times. The chain recombines TRBV19 with TRBJ2-5, with D unresolved. V was pared by 6 bases and J by 1 base, with 9 bases between. Germline CDR1 is LNHDA and CDR2 is SQIVND (reference sequence). The CDR3 is made up of 13 amino acids. The CDR3 sequence is CASSQSFQETQYF. CDR3 bases: TGTGCCAGTAGCCAAAGTTTCCAAGAGACCCAGTACTTC.

Note on this clonotype: A much bigger clone sits one base away, suggesting this may be a read error. The rearrangement uses TRBV4-3 and TRBJ2-7; TRBD2 matches 11 bases. There are 15 residues in the CDR3. V lost 0 bases and J lost 6; bases outside the gene matches: 4. Germline lookup yields CDR1 LGHNA and CDR2 YSLEER. As DNA, the CDR3 is TGCGCCAGCAGCCAAGAGACTAGCGGGACCTGCGAGCAGTACTTC. The encoded protein is CASSQETSGTCEQYF.

This clonotype was detected ten times or more. V is TRBV19 and J is TRBJ1-5; 12 bases agree with TRBD1. The CDR3 runs to 19 residues. Trimming at V came to 5 bases and at J to 1 base, leaving 12 bases not matched to a gene. The germline V gene has CDR1 LNHDA and CDR2 SQIVND (reference sequence). The CDR3 DNA reads as TGTGCCAGTAGTTCCTACCGGGACAGGGGGCGCGGAAGCAATCAGCCCCAGCATTTT. This gives the protein CASSSYRDRGRGSNQPQHF.

The V call is TRBV9, the J call TRBJ2-5; 8 nucleotides match TRBD1. The CDR3 contains 16 residues. Germline values: CDR1 SGDLS, CDR2 YYNGEE. Trimming cost V 2 bases and J 5 bases; bases outside gene matches: 11. CDR3 in amino acids: CASSVGQGGFGETQYF. DNA of the CDR3: TGTGCCAGCAGCGTTGGACAGGGCGGGTTCGGGGAGACCCAGTACTTC. Together with reference TRBV9 and TRBJ2-5, the CDR3 gives the full variable domain: DSGVTQTPKHLITATGQRVTLRCSPRSGDLSVYWYQQSLDQGLQFLIQYYNGEERAKGNILERFSAQQFPDLHSELNLSSLELGDSALYFCASSVGQGGFGETQYFGPGTRLLVL.

This clonotype was seen many times. This rearrangement joins TRBV6-6 to TRBJ2-7, with D perhaps matching TRBD1 or TRBD2 (5 bases each). Per the germline V gene, CDR1 is MNHNY and CDR2 is SVGAGI (reference sequence). The CDR3 has 14 amino acids. With 6 bases removed from V and 3 bases from J, the gap between germline ends came to 15 bases. The CDR3, as DNA: TGTGCCAGCAGATACGACATTGGGGGCTACGAGCAGTACTTC. Translated, it gives CASRYDIGGYEQYF.

Many counts were recorded for this clonotype. The chain combines TRBV2 with TRBJ1-2; no definite D call. Trimming stripped 2 bases from V and 8 bases from J, with 12 bases between. The CDR3 consists of 13 residues. Looked up from germline, CDR1 is SNHLY and CDR2 is FYNNEI. CDR3 sequence (DNA): TGTGCCAGCAGTGAAAGTCGGGGTAGCGGCTACACCTTC. It codes for CASSESRGSGYTF. Looking up the rest from reference TRBV2 and TRBJ1-2 gives the full variable domain: EPEVTQTPSHQVTQMGQEVILRCVPISNHLYFYWYRQILGQKVEFLVSFYNNEISEKSEIFDDQFSVERPDGSNFTLKIRSTKLEDSAMYFCASSESRGSGYTFGSGTRLTVV.

The chain carries TRBV29-1 and TRBJ2-1, with D perhaps being TRBD1 or TRBD2 (5 bases each). There are 12 residues in the CDR3. The ends were cut back, 6 bases at V and 5 bases at J, with 11 bases in the middle. Germline V gene lookup returns CDR1 SQVTM and CDR2 ANQGSEA. Written as DNA, the CDR3 is TGCAGCGTAATTGGGGGAAACAATGAGCAGTTCTTC. Translating it yields CSVIGGNNEQFF.

This clonotype was seen ten or more times. This sequence joins TRBV5-5 and TRBJ2-2; no reliable D call. Germline CDR1 SGHKS, CDR2 YYEKEE (reference sequence). The CDR3 covers 15 residues. V was pared by 4 bases and J by 1 base, with 11 bases between. In DNA form, the CDR3 reads TGTGCCAGCAGCCTCACCGACGGGAACACCGGGGAGCTGTTTTTT. This encodes CASSLTDGNTGELFF.

This clonotype has ten or more counts. Because the CDR3 is missing its conserved closing phenylalanine or tryptophan, this is likely a read error. This chain connects TRBV19 to TRBJ2-1, with D possibly being TRBD2 (6 bases). The CDR3 runs to 15 residues. Germline lookup yields CDR1 LNHDA and CDR2 SQIVND (reference sequence). The ends were cut back, 5 bases at V and 1 base at J, with 12 bases in the middle. As DNA, the CDR3 is TGTGCCAGTAGTGGGGGTAGCGGTTCCTACAATGAGCAGTTCCTC. Translated: CASSGGSGSYNEQFL.

This clonotype was seen at least ten times. Possible read error: a much larger clone is one base away. The DNA of the CDR3 is TGTGCCAGCAGCTTGGTGGGGGCCGAGCAGTACTTC. It yields the protein CASSLVGAEQYF. V is TRBV5-6 and J is TRBJ2-7; TRBD1 is a possible D gene (6 bases). V was shortened by 0 bases and J by 6 bases, with 7 bases between the two germline ends. In germline, CDR1 is SGHDT, CDR2 YYEEEE. The CDR3 has 12 residues. The whole variable domain, filled in from reference TRBV5-6 and TRBJ2-7, reads DAGVTQSPTHLIKTRGQQVTLRCSPKSGHDTVSWYQQALGQGPQFIFQYYEEEERQRGNFPDRFSGHQFPNYSSELNVNALLLGDSALYLCASSLVGAEQYFGPGTRLTVT.

This clonotype was observed many times. This chain connects TRBV5-1 to TRBJ2-1; TRBD2 matches 11 bases. With 2 bases clipped from V and 0 bases from J, the junction kept 7 bases outside the gene matches. This CDR3 has 18 amino acids. Germline assignment: CDR1 SGHRS and CDR2 YFSETQ. Written as DNA, the CDR3 is TGCGCCAGCAGCTTCCAGACTAGCGGGGTCCGCTCCTACAATGAGCAGTTCTTC. The encoded protein is CASSFQTSGVRSYNEQFF.